This T cell receptor (beta chain) stems from a study of T cell repertoires in cytomegalovirus infection. Study summary: HLA-B-restricted CMV epitopes that are well studied, plus recently identified HLA-C-restricted ones, were used by the study. Public TCR beta signatures indicated both CMV infection and matching HLA type.

This clonotype was recorded at least ten times. What it recognizes is unknown. From the reads, TCRdb called clonotypes with MiXCR, one entry per CDR3 protein. The sample consists of about 570,000 distinct CDR3 sequences, around two fifths of them appearing once. Findings and limits, study-wide: Across the ex vivo response, the dominant clonotypes were HLA-C-restricted CMV-specific TCR beta clonotypes.

Trimming removed 4 bases from V and 10 bases from J, with 20 bases in between. CDR3 size: 15 residues. Germline V gene data show CDR1 as SGHTA and CDR2 as FQGNSA. This specimen was cultured PBMCs, taken from culture after CMV antigen stimulation. This chain connects TRBV7-2 to TRBJ2-1; either TRBD1 or TRBD2 may supply D (5 bases each). The clonotype comes from a human donor in good health (CMV status not recorded). Some clones in this sample may be carry-over from other donors' samples. The CDR3 DNA follows: TGTGCCAGCAGCTCCCCCGGGACGGTGAAGTTGGAGCAGTTCTTC. Its translation: CASSSPGTVKLEQFF.